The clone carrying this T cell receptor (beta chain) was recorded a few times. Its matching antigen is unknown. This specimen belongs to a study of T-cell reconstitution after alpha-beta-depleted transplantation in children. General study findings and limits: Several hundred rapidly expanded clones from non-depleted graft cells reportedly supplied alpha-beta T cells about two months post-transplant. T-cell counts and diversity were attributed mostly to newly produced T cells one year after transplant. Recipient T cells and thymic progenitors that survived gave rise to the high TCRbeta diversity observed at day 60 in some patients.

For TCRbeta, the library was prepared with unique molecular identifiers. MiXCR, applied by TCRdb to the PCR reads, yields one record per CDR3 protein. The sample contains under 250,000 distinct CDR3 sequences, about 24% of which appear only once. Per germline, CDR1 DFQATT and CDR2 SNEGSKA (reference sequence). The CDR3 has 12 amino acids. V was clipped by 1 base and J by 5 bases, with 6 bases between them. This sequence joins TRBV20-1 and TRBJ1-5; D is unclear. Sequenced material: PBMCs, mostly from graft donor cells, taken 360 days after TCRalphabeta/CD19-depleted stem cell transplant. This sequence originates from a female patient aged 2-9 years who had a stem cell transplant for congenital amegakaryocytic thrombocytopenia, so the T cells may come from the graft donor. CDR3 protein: CSARVRDQPQHF. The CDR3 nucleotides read TGCAGTGCTAGAGTCCGGGATCAGCCCCAGCATTTT.